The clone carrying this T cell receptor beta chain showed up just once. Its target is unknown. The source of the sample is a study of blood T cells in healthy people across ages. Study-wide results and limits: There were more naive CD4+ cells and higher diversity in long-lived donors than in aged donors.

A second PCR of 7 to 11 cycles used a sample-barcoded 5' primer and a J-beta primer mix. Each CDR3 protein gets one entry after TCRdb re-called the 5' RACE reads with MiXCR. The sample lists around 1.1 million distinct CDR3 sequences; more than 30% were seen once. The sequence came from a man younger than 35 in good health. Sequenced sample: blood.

The CDR3 region has the DNA TGCAGCGTGGGACAGAGCTCCTACGAGCAGTACTTC. It yields the protein CSVGQSSYEQYF. The chain combines TRBV29-1 with TRBJ2-7; 7 nucleotides line up with TRBD1. Germline loops: CDR1 SQVTM, CDR2 ANQGSEA. The J segment lost 0 bases and the V segment lost 6 bases, leaving 2 bases of the junction unmatched. This CDR3 region has 12 residues.